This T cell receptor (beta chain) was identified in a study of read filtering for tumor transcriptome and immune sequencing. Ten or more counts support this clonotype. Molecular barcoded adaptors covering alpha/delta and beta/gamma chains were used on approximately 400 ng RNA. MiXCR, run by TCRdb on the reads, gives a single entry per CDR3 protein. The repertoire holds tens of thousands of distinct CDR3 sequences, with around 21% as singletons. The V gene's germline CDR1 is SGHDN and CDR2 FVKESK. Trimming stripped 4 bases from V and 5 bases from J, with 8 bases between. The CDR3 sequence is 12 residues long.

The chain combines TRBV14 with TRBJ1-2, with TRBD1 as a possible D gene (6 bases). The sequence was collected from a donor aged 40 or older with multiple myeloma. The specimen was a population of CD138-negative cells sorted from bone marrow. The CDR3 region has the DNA TGTGCCAGCAGCCCTCAGGGGTATGGCTACACCTTC. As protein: CASSPQGYGYTF.